The clone carrying this T cell receptor beta chain was recorded once. The antigen remains undetermined. With V trimmed by 0 bases and J by 8 bases, 19 bases remained unmatched. The germline gives CDR1 SGHRS, CDR2 YFSETQ. This CDR3 contains 20 residues. Primers for the PCR totalled 60 Vbeta and 13 Jbeta. TCRdb's table, derived via immunoSEQ multiplex PCR, lists solely in-frame clones and lacks some. This sample has about 120,000 clones, with approximately 80% found just once. This sample is part of a study of cytomegalovirus exposure and HLA in healthy donors. On the study more broadly: Unique TCRs numbering around 80 million, obtained from HLA-typed donors, made up an early data release.

Overall study findings and caveats: Within the data, a cluster of highly shared sequence variants was likely a sequencing artifact. A later analysis found that most CMV-associated TCR beta chains appeared HLA-restricted. Most TCR sequences were uncommon, yet certain public TCRs appeared in many donors.

The V and J genes are TRBV5-1 and TRBJ2-2, with TRBD1 identical over 10 bases. The source of this sequence is a female donor in good health and CMV-seropositive. The sequencing input was PBMCs. The CDR3 DNA follows: TGCGCCAGCAGCTTGGCTCCGGGACAGGGGACAGGACTAGCAGCGGGGGAGCTGTTTTTT. As protein: CASSLAPGQGTGLAAGELFF.